Here is one T cell receptor beta chain with its context. Its target is not known. Clones were read by immunoSEQ multiplex PCR, and TCRdb kept only the in-frame ones, dropping some. The data contain around 31,000 clones, approximately 78% of them seen just once; the ten biggest clones take up approximately 25%. The sample originates from a study of a mutant IDH1 vaccine in newly diagnosed glioma. Overall study context: The therapy given earlier, which was standard therapy, consisted of radiotherapy, temozolomide, or both, and most of the patients received both.

Time point given: week 11, during vaccination. Doses consisted of 300 ug of mutant IDH1 20-mer peptide each, paired with topical imiquimod. The CDR3 runs to 16 residues. Germline V gene data show CDR1 as SGHNT and CDR2 as YYREEE (reference sequence). With 3 bases removed from V and 5 bases from J, the gap between germline ends came to 20 bases. V and J are TRBV5-4 and TRBJ1-1; D not certain. The receptor was isolated from a man aged 25 to 40 with glioma. This specimen consisted of PBMCs, obtained from a glioma patient whose treatment included an IDH1 peptide vaccine. CDR3 in amino acids: CASSSMAAAWETEAFF. As DNA, the CDR3 is TGTGCCAGCAGCTCAATGGCAGCCGCCTGGGAGACTGAAGCTTTCTTT.